These 18 T cell receptor beta chains share one sample of origin, sequenced in a study of early T cells in non-severe SARS-CoV-2 infection. Via MiXCR, TCRdb re-called the 5' RACE reads, giving one row per CDR3 protein. The data hold 35,000 to 45,000 distinct CDR3 sequences, with 5.5% to 6.5% observed a single time. What was sequenced was whole blood. The source is an adult who was a healthcare worker with PCR-confirmed SARS-CoV-2 infection or an uninfected control (not recorded which).

This clonotype showed up many times. The chain combines TRBV7-2 with TRBJ2-3; 10 bases map to TRBD2. The ends lost 0 bases at V and 2 bases at J; junction bases unmatched: 5. This CDR3 is 17 amino acids long. Germline V gives CDR1 SGHTA, CDR2 FQGNSA. The CDR3: CASSLAGTSANTDTQYF. DNA of the CDR3: TGTGCCAGCAGCTTAGCGGGGACTAGCGCGAACACAGATACGCAGTATTTT.

The rearrangement links TRBV29-1 to TRBJ2-3; D remains unclear. Trimming cost V 0 bases and J 7 bases, with 14 bases left between them. There are 14 residues in the CDR3. Germline values: CDR1 SQVTM, CDR2 ANQGSEA. The chain's CDR3 is CSVEDAGGRNTQYF. CDR3 bases: TGCAGCGTTGAAGATGCAGGTGGAAGAAATACGCAGTATTTT.

About this clonotype: This sequence may be a read error, since a much larger clone differs from it by one base. The J gene is TRBJ2-3, the V gene TRBV5-1; TRBD2 matches 7 bases. CDR3 length: 16 amino acids. Per germline, CDR1 SGHRS and CDR2 YFSETQ. In nucleotides, the CDR3 is TGCGCCCGCAGCTTCCGTCTAGCGGATCGCACAGATACGCAGTATTTT. It encodes CARSFRLADRTDTQYF.

The chain combines TRBV7-8 with TRBJ2-7; the D gene is possibly TRBD2 (6 bases). Between the trimmed V and J ends, which lost 4 bases and 3 bases, there was a span of 19 bases. CDR1 and CDR2 from the germline V gene are SGHVS and FQNEAQ. This CDR3 contains 16 residues. The CDR3 loop reads CASSSRGRGVYYEQYF. The CDR3 region has the DNA TGTGCCAGCAGCTCCCGGGGACGCGGGGTCTACTACGAGCAGTACTTC.

This clonotype occurred a few times. V and J are TRBV10-3 and TRBJ2-3; 7 bases agree with TRBD2. The germline V gene encodes CDR1 ENHRY and CDR2 SYGVKD. The CDR3 is 13 residues long. This CDR3 reads CAAGLGGTDTQYF. For the CDR3, the DNA is TGTGCAGCGGGGCTGGGGGGCACAGATACGCAGTATTTT.

This clonotype was seen at least ten times. The J gene is TRBJ1-5, the V gene TRBV9; 7 nucleotides match TRBD1. V gave up 0 bases and J gave up 4 bases; unmatched junction bases: 4. This CDR3 spans 15 amino acids. CDR1 is SGDLS, CDR2 YYNGEE, per germline. The CDR3 coding sequence is TGTGCCAGCAGCGTAGGACAGGGAACAAATCAGCCCCAGCATTTT. Amino acid sequence: CASSVGQGTNQPQHF. Supplemented by reference TRBV9 and TRBJ1-5, the full variable domain reads DSGVTQTPKHLITATGQRVTLRCSPRSGDLSVYWYQQSLDQGLQFLIQYYNGEERAKGNILERFSAQQFPDLHSELNLSSLELGDSALYFCASSVGQGTNQPQHFGDGTRLSIL.

This clonotype was counted at least ten times. The chain couples TRBV27 to TRBJ2-3; TRBD2 might be the D (6 bases). Germline values: CDR1 MNHEY, CDR2 SMNVEV (reference sequence). CDR3 length: 17 amino acids. The V end lost 0 bases, the J end lost 2 bases, and 15 bases lay between the germline ends. The DNA of the CDR3 is TGTGCCAGCAGTTTATCGGAGGGGAGCAACTTCACAGATACGCAGTATTTT. Translated, it gives CASSLSEGSNFTDTQYF.

The chain has TRBV12-3 or TRBV12-4 and TRBJ2-1; 11 nucleotides agree with TRBD2. V was pared by 6 bases and J by 7 bases, with 5 bases of the junction left unmatched. CDR3 length equals 14 residues. Here the CDR3 DNA reads TGTGCCAGCAGAATTAGCGGGGGGGCAAATGAGCAGTTCTTC. This gives the protein CASRISGGANEQFF.

This clonotype is medium-sized. The genes are TRBV18 and TRBJ2-7; TRBD1 matches 9 bases. The CDR3 runs to 16 residues. Germline V gene data show CDR1 as KGHSH and CDR2 as LQKENI. J gave up 3 bases and V 4 bases, and 10 bases lay outside the gene matches. The CDR3 nucleotides read TGTGCCAGCTCACTATCTCCGGGACAGGGTTTCTACGAGCAGTACTTC. Encoded protein: CASSLSPGQGFYEQYF.

This clonotype was seen at least ten times. This chain uses TRBV5-4 with TRBJ2-5, with 12 nucleotides matching TRBD2. V gave up 5 bases and J gave up 6 bases; unmatched junction bases: 8. The germline V gene has CDR1 SGHNT and CDR2 YYREEE (reference sequence). The CDR3 is 15 amino acids. CDR3 in DNA: TGTGCCAGCAGTCCACTAGCGGGGGGCCGGAAGACCCAGTACTTC. This encodes CASSPLAGGRKTQYF.

The CDR3 reads CASVPVARQETQYF. CDR3 nucleotides: TGTGCCAGCGTGCCCGTAGCGAGACAAGAGACCCAGTACTTC. The chain couples TRBV7-9 to TRBJ2-5; maybe TRBD2 (5 bases). V was shortened by 8 bases and J by 2 bases, with 15 bases between the two germline ends. This CDR3 contains 14 residues. The germline gives CDR1 SEHNR, CDR2 FQNEAQ (reference sequence). Filled out from reference TRBV7-9 and TRBJ2-5, the complete variable domain reads DTGVSQNPRHKITKRGQNVTFRCDPISEHNRLYWYRQTLGQGPEFLTYFQNEAQLEKSRLLSDRFSAERPKGSFSTLEIQRTEQGDSAMYLCASVPVARQETQYFGPGTRLLVL.

This clonotype was seen many times. J is TRBJ2-7 and V is TRBV28, with D perhaps matching TRBD1 (5 bases). Trimming removed 0 bases from V and 5 bases from J, with 11 bases in between. The germline CDR1 and CDR2 sequences are MDHEN and SYDVKM. CDR3 length: 14 residues. CDR3 DNA sequence: TGTGCCAGCAGTTTATGGCAGGGAAGGAACGAGCAGTACTTC. Its translation is CASSLWQGRNEQYF. Full variable domain (remainder filled in from reference TRBV28 and TRBJ2-7): DVKVTQSSRYLVKRTGEKVFLECVQDMDHENMFWYRQDPGLGLRLIYFSYDVKMKEKGDIPEGYSVSREKKERFSLILESASTNQTSMYLCASSLWQGRNEQYFGPGTRLTVT.

This clonotype has ten or more counts. J is TRBJ2-3 and V is TRBV6-1, with 15 bases identical to TRBD2. CDR1 is MNHNS, CDR2 SASEGT, per germline. J was trimmed by 5 bases and V by 2 bases; bases with no gene match: 2. The CDR3 sequence is 16 residues long. For the CDR3, the DNA is TGTGCCAGCAGTGAATGGACTAGCGGGGGGGGAGATACGCAGTATTTT. The encoded protein is CASSEWTSGGGDTQYF.

CDR3 in amino acids: CASSESLGPLTEAFF. The CDR3 nucleotides are TGCGCCAGCAGTGAGTCGTTGGGACCGTTGACTGAAGCTTTCTTT. The rearrangement links TRBV10-2 to TRBJ1-1; a weak D match, TRBD1 (5 bases). The CDR3 length is 15 residues. V lost 0 bases and J lost 5, with 13 bases in between. Germline V gives CDR1 WSHSY, CDR2 SAAADI.

The rearrangement links TRBV11-2 to TRBJ2-5; D gene ambiguous. This CDR3 is 16 amino acids long. With 5 bases removed from V and 0 bases from J, the gap between germline ends came to 16 bases. Germline V gives CDR1 SGHAT, CDR2 FQNNGV. The CDR3 protein is CASSPPAAGNQETQYF. The CDR3 region has the DNA TGTGCCAGCAGCCCCCCGGCGGCAGGAAACCAAGAGACCCAGTACTTC. The full variable domain, in which reference TRBV11-2 and TRBJ2-5 provide the parts outside the CDR3, is EAGVAQSPRYKIIEKRQSVAFWCNPISGHATLYWYQQILGQGPKLLIQFQNNGVVDDSQLPKDRFSAERLKGVDSTLKIQPAKLEDSAVYLCASSPPAAGNQETQYFGPGTRLLVL.

The chain employs TRBV7-9 and TRBJ1-6; D gene uncertain. This CDR3 has 14 residues. Germline V gene lookup returns CDR1 SEHNR and CDR2 FQNEAQ (reference sequence). With 2 bases removed from V and 8 bases from J, the gap between germline ends came to 10 bases. The CDR3 nucleotides are TGTGCCAGCAGCTTATTAACGGAGGATTCACCCCTCCACTTT. Translated: CASSLLTEDSPLHF.

This clonotype was seen repeatedly, ten times or more. The rearrangement joins TRBV20-1 to TRBJ2-7; a possible D gene is TRBD2 (5 bases). Trimming pared 5 bases from V and 5 bases from J, leaving 10 bases between. The CDR3 totals 11 residues. CDR1 is DFQATT and CDR2 is SNEGSKA in the germline V gene (reference sequence). The CDR3 loop is CSAWVAHEQYF. In DNA form, the CDR3 reads TGCAGTGCTTGGGTAGCGCACGAGCAGTACTTC.

This clonotype was observed at least ten times. The chain joins TRBV5-1 to TRBJ2-7; 8 bases map to TRBD2. Germline V lookup: CDR1 SGHRS, CDR2 YFSETQ. The CDR3 runs 16 residues. Trimming at V came to 0 bases and at J to 7 bases, leaving 12 bases not matched to a gene. The DNA for the CDR3 is TGCGCCAGCAGCTTGGGGCGGGGGGCGACCCCCTTGGAGCAGTACTTC. It yields the protein CASSLGRGATPLEQYF.